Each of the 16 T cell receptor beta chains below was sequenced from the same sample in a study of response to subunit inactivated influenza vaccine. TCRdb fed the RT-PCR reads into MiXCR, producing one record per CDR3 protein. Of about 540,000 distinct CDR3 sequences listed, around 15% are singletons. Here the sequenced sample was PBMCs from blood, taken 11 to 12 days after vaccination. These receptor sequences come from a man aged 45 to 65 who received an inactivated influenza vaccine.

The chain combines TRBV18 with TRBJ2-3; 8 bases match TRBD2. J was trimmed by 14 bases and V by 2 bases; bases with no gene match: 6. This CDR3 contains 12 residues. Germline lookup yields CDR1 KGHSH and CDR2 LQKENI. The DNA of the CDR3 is TGTGCCAGCTCACCAGACGGACTAGCTTGGTATTTT. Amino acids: CASSPDGLAWYF.

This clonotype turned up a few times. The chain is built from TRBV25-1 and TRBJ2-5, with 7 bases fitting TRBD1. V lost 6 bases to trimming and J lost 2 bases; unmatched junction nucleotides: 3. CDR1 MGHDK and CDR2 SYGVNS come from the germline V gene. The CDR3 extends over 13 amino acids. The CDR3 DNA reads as TGTGCCAGCAGGGGACAGCTACAAGAGACCCAGTACTTC. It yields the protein CASRGQLQETQYF.

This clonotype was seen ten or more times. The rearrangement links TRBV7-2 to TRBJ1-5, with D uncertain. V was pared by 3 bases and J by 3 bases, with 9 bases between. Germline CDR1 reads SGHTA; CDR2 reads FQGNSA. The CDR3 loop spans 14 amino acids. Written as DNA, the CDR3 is TGTGCCAGCAGCTTCTCTACGTACAATCAGCCCCAGCATTTT. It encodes CASSFSTYNQPQHF. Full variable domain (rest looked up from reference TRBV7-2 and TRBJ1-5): GAGVSQSPSNKVTEKGKDVELRCDPISGHTALYWYRQSLGQGLEFLIYFQGNSAPDKSGLPSDRFSAERTGGSVSTLTIQRTQQEDSAVYLCASSFSTYNQPQHFGDGTRLSIL.

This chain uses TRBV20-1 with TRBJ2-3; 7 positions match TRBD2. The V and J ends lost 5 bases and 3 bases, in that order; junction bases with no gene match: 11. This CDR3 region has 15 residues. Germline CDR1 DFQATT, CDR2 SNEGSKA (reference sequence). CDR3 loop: CSALRRAGVTDTQYF. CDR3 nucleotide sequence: TGCAGTGCTCTGCGGAGGGCGGGAGTGACAGATACGCAGTATTTT.

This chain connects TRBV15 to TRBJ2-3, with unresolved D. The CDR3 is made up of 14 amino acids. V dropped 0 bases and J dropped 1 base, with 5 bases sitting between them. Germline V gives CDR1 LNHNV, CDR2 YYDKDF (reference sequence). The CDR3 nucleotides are TGTGCCACCAGCAGAGATCTTCGCACAGATACGCAGTATTTT. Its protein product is CATSRDLRTDTQYF.

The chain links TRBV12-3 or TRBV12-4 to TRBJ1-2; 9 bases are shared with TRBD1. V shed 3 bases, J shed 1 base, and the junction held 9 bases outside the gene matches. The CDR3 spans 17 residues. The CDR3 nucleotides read TGTGCCAGCAGTTTTGGGGGACAGGGCCTTTTTAACTATGGCTACACCTTC. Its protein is CASSFGGQGLFNYGYTF.

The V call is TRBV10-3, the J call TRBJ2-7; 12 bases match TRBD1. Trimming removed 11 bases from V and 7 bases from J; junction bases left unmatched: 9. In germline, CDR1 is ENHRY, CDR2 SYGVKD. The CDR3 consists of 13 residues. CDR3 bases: TGTGCCCTCCAGGGGGACAGGGGGCATGAGCAGTACTTC. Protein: CALQGDRGHEQYF.

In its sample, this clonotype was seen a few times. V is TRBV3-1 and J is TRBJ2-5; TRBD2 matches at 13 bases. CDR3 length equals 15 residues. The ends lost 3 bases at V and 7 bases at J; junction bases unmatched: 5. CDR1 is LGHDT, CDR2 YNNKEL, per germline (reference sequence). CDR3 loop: CASSQRLAGGGTQYF. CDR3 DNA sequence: TGTGCCAGCAGCCAGAGACTAGCGGGAGGAGGGACCCAGTACTTC.

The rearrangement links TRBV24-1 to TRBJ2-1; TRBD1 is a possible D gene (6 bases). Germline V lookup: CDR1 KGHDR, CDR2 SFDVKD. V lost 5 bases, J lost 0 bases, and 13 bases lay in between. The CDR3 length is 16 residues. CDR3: CATSGLTGSSYNEQFF. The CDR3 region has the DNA TGTGCCACCAGTGGTCTTACAGGGAGCTCCTACAATGAGCAGTTCTTC.

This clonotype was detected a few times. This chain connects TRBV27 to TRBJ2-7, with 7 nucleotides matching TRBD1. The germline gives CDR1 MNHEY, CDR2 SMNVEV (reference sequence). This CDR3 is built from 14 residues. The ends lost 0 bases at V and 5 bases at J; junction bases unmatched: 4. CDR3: CASSLSGGPNEQYF. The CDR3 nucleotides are TGTGCCAGCAGTTTATCAGGGGGCCCCAACGAGCAGTACTTC.

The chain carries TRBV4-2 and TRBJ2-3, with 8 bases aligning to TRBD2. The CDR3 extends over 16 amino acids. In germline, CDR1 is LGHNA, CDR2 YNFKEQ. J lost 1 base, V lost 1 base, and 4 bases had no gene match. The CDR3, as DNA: TGTGCCAGCAGCCAAGGCAATAGCGGGGGCACAGATACGCAGTATTTT. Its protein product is CASSQGNSGGTDTQYF.

In nucleotides, the CDR3 is TGTGCCAGCAGCTTTGGGCAGCCAGGGAGAGAGACCCAGTACTTC. Protein sequence: CASSFGQPGRETQYF. This chain uses TRBV7-7 with TRBJ2-5; TRBD1 or TRBD2 may be the D gene (5 bases each). CDR1 and CDR2 (germline): SSHAT, FNYEAQ (reference sequence). The CDR3 runs to 15 residues. Trimming shortened V by 3 bases and J by 4 bases, and 15 bases separated the two germline ends.

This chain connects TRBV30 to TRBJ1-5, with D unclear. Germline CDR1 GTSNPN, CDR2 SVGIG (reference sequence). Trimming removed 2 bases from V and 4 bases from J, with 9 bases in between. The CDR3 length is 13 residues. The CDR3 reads CAWSKAENQPQHF. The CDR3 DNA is TGTGCCTGGAGTAAGGCCGAGAATCAGCCCCAGCATTTT. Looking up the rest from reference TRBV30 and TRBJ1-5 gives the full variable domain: SQTIHQWPATLVQPVGSPLSLECTVEGTSNPNLYWYRQAAGRGLQLLFYSVGIGQISSEVPQNLSASRPQDRQFILSSKKLLLSDSGFYLCAWSKAENQPQHFGDGTRLSIL.

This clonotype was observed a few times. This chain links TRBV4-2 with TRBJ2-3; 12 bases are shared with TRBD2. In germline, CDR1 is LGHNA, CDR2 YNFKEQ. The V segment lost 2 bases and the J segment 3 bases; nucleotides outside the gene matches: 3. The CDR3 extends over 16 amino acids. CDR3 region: CASSQLAGGPTDTQYF. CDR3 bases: TGTGCCAGCAGCCAACTAGCGGGAGGGCCGACAGATACGCAGTATTTT.

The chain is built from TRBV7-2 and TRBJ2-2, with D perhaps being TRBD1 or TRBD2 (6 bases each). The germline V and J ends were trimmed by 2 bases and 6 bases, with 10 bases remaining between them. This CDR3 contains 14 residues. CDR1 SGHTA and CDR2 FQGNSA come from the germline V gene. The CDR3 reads CASSLIGGPGELFF. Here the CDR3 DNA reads TGTGCCAGCAGCTTAATAGGGGGGCCCGGGGAGCTGTTTTTT.

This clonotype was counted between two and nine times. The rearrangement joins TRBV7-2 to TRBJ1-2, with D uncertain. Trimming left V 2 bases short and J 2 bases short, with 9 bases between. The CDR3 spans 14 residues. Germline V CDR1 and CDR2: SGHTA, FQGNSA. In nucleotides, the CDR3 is TGTGCCAGCAGCTTATCCGTGACGAACTATGGCTACACCTTC. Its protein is CASSLSVTNYGYTF.